This entry lists 4 T cell receptor beta chains sequenced from one sample in a study of shared clonotypes between healthy human individuals. Sequenced by immunoSEQ multiplex PCR; TCRdb stores in-frame clones only, minus some. The profile shows millions of clones, 85% to 95% of them singletons. Sequenced input: naive CD4+ T cells sorted from blood. Subset reported: CD45RA+ positively selected. The receptors shown here come from a man between 18 and 29 years old in good health.

This rearrangement joins TRBV5-4 to TRBJ1-2, with 12 positions matching TRBD1. CDR1 and CDR2 (germline): SGHNT, YYREEE (reference sequence). This CDR3 has 14 residues. V was clipped by 3 bases and J by 4 bases; unmatched bases: 1. As DNA, the CDR3 is TGTGCCAGCAGCTGGGACAGGGGGCTCTATGGCTACACCTTC. Translating gives CASSWDRGLYGYTF.

The V gene is TRBV4-1, the J gene TRBJ1-2; 7 nucleotides match TRBD1. After removal of 0 bases from V and 4 bases from J, the junction contained 8 bases not matched to a gene. CDR1 MGHRA and CDR2 YSYEKL come from the germline V gene. This CDR3 is built from 16 residues. CDR3 nucleotide sequence: TGCGCCAGCAGCCAAGATGAGGGGGCCCTCGGCTATGGCTACACCTTC. Protein product: CASSQDEGALGYGYTF.

V is TRBV7-3 and J is TRBJ1-1; 9 nucleotides line up with TRBD1. In germline, CDR1 is SGHTA, CDR2 FQGTGA. V shed 5 bases, J shed 1 base, and the junction held 5 bases outside the gene matches. This CDR3 has 15 amino acids. The CDR3 region is CASSKKTGGNTEAFF. In DNA, the CDR3 is TGTGCCAGCAGCAAAAAGACAGGGGGGAACACTGAAGCTTTCTTT.

This chain links TRBV27 with TRBJ2-7, with 9 bases that match TRBD2. V lost 3 bases and J lost 5; bases outside the gene matches: 17. From germline, CDR1 is MNHEY and CDR2 SMNVEV (reference sequence). The CDR3 is made up of 18 amino acids. The CDR3 DNA is TGTGCCAGCAGTTTTTTGCCCGGGCGGGGGGGGCAGGCCGACGAGCAGTACTTC. It codes for CASSFLPGRGGQADEQYF.